This T cell receptor beta chain was sequenced for a study of shared clonotypes between healthy human individuals. Study-level points and caveats: In a handful of donors, approximately 5% of naive CD4 clonotypes appeared in common. Donors were few, which limited the genetic and exposure-history diversity represented.

The count of this clone is one. The antigen remains undetermined. It was across several immunoSEQ plates that each subset's genomic DNA was evenly split. The table came from immunoSEQ multiplex PCR; TCRdb's copy has only in-frame clones and leaves some out. The sample consists of millions of clones, 90% to 95% of them appearing once. Sequenced material: naive CD4+ T cells sorted from blood. Subset defined: CD45RA+ positively selected. The clonotype comes from a man in his late teens or twenties in good health.

The CDR3 DNA reads as TGTGCCAGCAGTGCCGGGGGGGCCTACAATGAGCAGTTCTTC. Translated, it gives CASSAGGAYNEQFF. V gene TRBV2 combines with J gene TRBJ2-1, with 8 positions matching TRBD2. The CDR3 loop spans 14 amino acids. V shed 4 bases, J shed 2 bases, and the junction held 1 base outside the gene matches. CDR1 SNHLY and CDR2 FYNNEI come from the germline V gene.